Described below is a single TCR beta chain sequence and its context. The antigen remains unidentified. The data stem from a study of siplizumab effects on memory and regulatory T cells. Overall study findings and caveats: It seemed that naive T cells were more diverse than memory cells and were major contributors to the alloresponse. Most alloreactive clones went unmapped to unstimulated subsets; only a minor fraction mapped. Treg origin accounted for an average of approximately 67% of mappable alloreactive CD4+ clones with siplizumab and over 25% in controls.

The method was immunoSEQ multiplex PCR; TCRdb's version includes in-frame clones alone and lacks a portion of them. The data show some 52,000 clones, with about 97% seen just once and approximately 0.6% held by the top ten. The sample taken for sequencing was naive CD4+ T cells sorted from blood. The sequence derives from a human donor in good health.

CDR3 region: CAWTPGPPNGYTF. CDR3 coding DNA: TGTGCCTGGACCCCAGGGCCCCCCAATGGCTACACCTTC. The V gene is TRBV30, the J gene TRBJ1-2; possibly TRBD1 for D (5 bases). Trimming took off 4 bases at V and 6 bases at J, with 15 bases between the two ends. Germline CDR1 reads GTSNPN; CDR2 reads SVGIG (reference sequence). The length of the CDR3 is 13 residues.